This T cell receptor beta chain was retrieved from a study of T cells in narcolepsy. Study-wide findings and caveats: Healthy controls reportedly lacked the autoreactive clonotypes serially found in patients' blood.

The CDR3 is 15 residues long. Per the germline V gene, CDR1 is LNHDA and CDR2 is SQIVND (reference sequence). V lost 4 bases to trimming and J lost 2 bases, with 11 bases between them. Regarding this clone: Antigen unknown.

The assay was immunoSEQ multiplex PCR, and TCRdb's table has in-frame clones only and misses some. In the table there are 30,000 or so clones, around three quarters of which are singletons. The chain uses TRBV19 and TRBJ2-2; D perhaps matches TRBD2 (6 bases). This TCR derives from a human donor in good health. The sequenced sample consisted of memory (CD45RA-) CD4+ T cells from blood. The CDR3 is CASSSGNTNTGELFF. The CDR3 nucleotides are TGTGCCAGTAGTAGCGGGAATACCAACACCGGGGAGCTGTTTTTT.